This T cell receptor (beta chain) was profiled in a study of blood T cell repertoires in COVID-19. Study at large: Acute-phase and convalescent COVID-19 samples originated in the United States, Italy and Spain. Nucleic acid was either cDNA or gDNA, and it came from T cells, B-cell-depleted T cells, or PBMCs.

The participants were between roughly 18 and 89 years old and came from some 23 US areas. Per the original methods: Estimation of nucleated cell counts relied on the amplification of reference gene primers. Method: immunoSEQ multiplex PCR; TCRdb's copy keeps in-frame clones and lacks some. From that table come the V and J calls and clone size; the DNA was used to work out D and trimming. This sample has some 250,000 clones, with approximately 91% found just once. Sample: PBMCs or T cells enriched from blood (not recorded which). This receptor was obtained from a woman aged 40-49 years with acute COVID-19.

The CDR3 loop is CASSWGQGAETQYF. Written as DNA, the CDR3 is TGTGCCAGCAGCTGGGGACAGGGGGCCGAGACCCAGTACTTC. The chain joins TRBV7-2 to TRBJ2-5; 12 positions match TRBD1. The CDR3 has 14 residues. V lost 4 bases and J lost 5; bases outside the gene matches: 2. Germline lookup yields CDR1 SGHTA and CDR2 FQGNSA.